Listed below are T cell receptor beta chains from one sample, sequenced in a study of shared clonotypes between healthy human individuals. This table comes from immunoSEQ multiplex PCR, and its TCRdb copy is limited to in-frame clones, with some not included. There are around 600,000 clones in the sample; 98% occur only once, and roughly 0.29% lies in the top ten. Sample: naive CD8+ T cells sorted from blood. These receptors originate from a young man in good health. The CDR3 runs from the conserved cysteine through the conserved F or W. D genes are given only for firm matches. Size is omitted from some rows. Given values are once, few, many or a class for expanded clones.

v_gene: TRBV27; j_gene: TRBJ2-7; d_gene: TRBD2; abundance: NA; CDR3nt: TGTGCCAGCAGTGCCTCGGGGGGATCCTACGAGCAGTACTTC; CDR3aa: CASSASGGSYEQYF
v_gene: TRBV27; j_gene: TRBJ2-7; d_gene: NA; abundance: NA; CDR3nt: TGTGCCAGCAGTTTATCTGGTCCCTACGAGCAGTACTTC; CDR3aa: CASSLSGPYEQYF
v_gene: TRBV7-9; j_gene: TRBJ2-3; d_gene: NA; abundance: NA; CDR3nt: TGTGCCAGCAGCTTAGCTCAGGCTTCTGGGGGCACAGATACGCAGTATTTT; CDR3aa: CASSLAQASGGTDTQYF
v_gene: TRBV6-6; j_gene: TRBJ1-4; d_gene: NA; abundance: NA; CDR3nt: TGTGCCAGCAGTCTTTTCCAGGCGGGGATTAATGAAAAACTGTTTTTT; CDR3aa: CASSLFQAGINEKLFF
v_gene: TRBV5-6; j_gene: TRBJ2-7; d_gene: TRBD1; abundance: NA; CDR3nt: TGTGCCAGCAGCTCCGACAGGGGTTGGTACGAGCAGTACTTC; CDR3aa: CASSSDRGWYEQYF
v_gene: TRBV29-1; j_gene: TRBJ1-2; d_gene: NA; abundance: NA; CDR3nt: TGCAGCGTTGAACAGGGGCGGGTAAATGGCTACACCTTC; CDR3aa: CSVEQGRVNGYTF
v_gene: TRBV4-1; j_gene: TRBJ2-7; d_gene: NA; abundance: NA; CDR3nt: TGCGCCAGCAGCCAACGGGACGGGAGCCAGGTTTACGAGCAGTACTTC; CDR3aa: CASSQRDGSQVYEQYF
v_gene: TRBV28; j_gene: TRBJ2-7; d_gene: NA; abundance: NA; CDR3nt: TGTGCCAGCAGGGGGCAGGCGGGATGGTACGAGCAGTACTTC; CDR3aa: CASRGQAGWYEQYF
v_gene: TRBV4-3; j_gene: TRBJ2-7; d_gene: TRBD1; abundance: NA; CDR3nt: TGCGCCAGCAGCCAGGGGGACAGGTTCTCCTACGAGCAGTACTTC; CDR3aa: CASSQGDRFSYEQYF
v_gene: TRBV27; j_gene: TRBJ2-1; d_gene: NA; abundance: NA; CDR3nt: TGTGCCAGCAGTTCCGGGGGGCTTGAGCAGTTCTTC; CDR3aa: CASSSGGLEQFF
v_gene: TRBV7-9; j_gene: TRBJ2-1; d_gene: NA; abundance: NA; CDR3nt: TGTGCCAGCAGCTCCGGACTCTACTCCGGGGGCAATGAGCAGTTCTTC; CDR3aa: CASSSGLYSGGNEQFF
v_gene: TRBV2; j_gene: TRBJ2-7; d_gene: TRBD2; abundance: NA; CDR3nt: TGTGCCAGCAGGGGGCTAGCGGGCATCTACGAGCAGTACTTC; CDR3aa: CASRGLAGIYEQYF
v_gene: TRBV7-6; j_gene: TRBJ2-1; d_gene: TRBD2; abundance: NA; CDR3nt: TGTGCCAGCAGCTTTGCTAGCGGGAGGGCTCGTGAGCAGTTCTTC; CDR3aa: CASSFASGRAREQFF
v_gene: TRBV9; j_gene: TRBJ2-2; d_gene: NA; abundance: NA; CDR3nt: TGTGCCAGCAGCGACCCACTAGCCTCCCCGGGGGAGCTGTTTTTT; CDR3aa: CASSDPLASPGELFF
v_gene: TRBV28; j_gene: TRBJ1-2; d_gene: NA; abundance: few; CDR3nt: TGTGCCAGCAGTTTAGGTTGGGCGGGGGGCGGCTACACCTTC; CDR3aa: CASSLGWAGGGYTF
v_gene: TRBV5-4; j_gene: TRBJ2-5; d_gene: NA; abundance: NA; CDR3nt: TGTGCCAGCAGCTTGGGGGGGACAATGCCCCAAGAGACCCAGTACTTC; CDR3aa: CASSLGGTMPQETQYF
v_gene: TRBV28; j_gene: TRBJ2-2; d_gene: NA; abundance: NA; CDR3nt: TGTGCCAGCAGCTTCGGTTTGGACAGCCCGAACACCGGGGAGCTGTTTTTT; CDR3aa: CASSFGLDSPNTGELFF
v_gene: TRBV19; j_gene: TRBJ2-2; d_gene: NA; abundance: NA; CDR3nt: TGTGCCAGTAGTATGTGGGCGGGCACCGGGGAGCTGTTTTTT; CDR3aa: CASSMWAGTGELFF
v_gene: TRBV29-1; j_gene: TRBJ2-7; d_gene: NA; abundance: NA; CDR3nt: TGCAGCGTTGGTACTCCGTCCTACGAGCAGTACTTC; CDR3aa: CSVGTPSYEQYF
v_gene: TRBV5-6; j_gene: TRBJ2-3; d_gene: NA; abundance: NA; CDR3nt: TGTGCCAGCAGCTCCGGGGTTTTCACAGATACGCAGTATTTT; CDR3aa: CASSSGVFTDTQYF
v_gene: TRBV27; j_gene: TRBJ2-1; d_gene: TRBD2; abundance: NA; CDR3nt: TGTGCCAGCAGTTTATGGGGTAGCGGGAGGGGCAATGAGCAGTTCTTC; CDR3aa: CASSLWGSGRGNEQFF
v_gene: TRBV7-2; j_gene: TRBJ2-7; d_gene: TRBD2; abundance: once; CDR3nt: TGTGCCAGCAGCTTAGTCGGACTAGCGGGAGGGTCCTACGAGCAGTACTTC; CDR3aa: CASSLVGLAGGSYEQYF
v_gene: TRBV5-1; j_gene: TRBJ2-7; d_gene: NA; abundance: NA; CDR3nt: TGCGCCAGCAGCTTGGCCGGCGCCGGACAGTCTTCTTACGAGCAGTACTTC; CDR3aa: CASSLAGAGQSSYEQYF
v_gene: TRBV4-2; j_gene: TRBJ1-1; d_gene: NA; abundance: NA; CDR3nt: TGTGCCAGCAGCCAAGGGCGGGACACCCCGAACACTGAAGCTTTCTTT; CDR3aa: CASSQGRDTPNTEAFF
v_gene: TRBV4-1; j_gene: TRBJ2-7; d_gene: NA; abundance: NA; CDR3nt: TGCGCCAGCAGCCAAGTACAGGGATCCTACGAGCAGTACTTC; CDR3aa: CASSQVQGSYEQYF
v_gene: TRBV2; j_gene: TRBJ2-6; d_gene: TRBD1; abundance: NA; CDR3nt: TGTGCCAGCAGGGGACAGGCGGGACCTGGGAGGGCCAACGTCCTGACTTTC; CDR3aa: CASRGQAGPGRANVLTF
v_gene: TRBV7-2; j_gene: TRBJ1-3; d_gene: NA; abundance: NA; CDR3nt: TGTGCCAGCAGCTGGAGCGACACCATATATTTT; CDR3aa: CASSWSDTIYF
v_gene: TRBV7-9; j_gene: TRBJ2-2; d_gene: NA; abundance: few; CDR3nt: TGTGCCAGCAGCTTGGGCACCGGGGAGCTGTTTTTT; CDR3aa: CASSLGTGELFF
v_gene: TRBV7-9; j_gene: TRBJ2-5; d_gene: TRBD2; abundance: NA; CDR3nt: TGTGCCAGCAGAGAACGGGGGGGTACAGAGACCCAGTACTTC; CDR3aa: CASRERGGTETQYF
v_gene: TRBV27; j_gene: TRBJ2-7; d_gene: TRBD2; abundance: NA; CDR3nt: TGTGCCAGCAGTACCGGACTAGCGGCCGAGCAGTACTTC; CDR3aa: CASSTGLAAEQYF
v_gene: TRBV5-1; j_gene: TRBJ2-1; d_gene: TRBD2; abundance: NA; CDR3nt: TGCGCCAGCAGCTTGTTAGCGGGGTACAATGAGCAGTTCTTC; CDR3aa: CASSLLAGYNEQFF
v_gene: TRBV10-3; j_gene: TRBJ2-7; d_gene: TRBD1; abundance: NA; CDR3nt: TGTGCCATCACTGAATCCGGGACAGGGCTTTCGGAGCAGTACTTC; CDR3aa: CAITESGTGLSEQYF
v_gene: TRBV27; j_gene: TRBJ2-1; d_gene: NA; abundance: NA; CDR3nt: TGTGCCAGCAGTCCGGCGGGGATTTGGTACAATGAGCAGTTCTTC; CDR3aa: CASSPAGIWYNEQFF
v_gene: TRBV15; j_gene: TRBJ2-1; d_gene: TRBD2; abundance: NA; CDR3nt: TGTGCCACCAGCGACGATTTAGCGGGAAAATACAATGAGCAGTTCTTC; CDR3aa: CATSDDLAGKYNEQFF
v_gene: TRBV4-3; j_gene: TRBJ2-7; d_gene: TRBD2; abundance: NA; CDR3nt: TGCGCCAGCAGCCAAGCGCACCTAGCGGGAGTGTACGAGCAGTACTTC; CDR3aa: CASSQAHLAGVYEQYF
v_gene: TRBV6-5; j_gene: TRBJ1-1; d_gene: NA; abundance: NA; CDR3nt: TGTGCCAGCAGTCAGACAGTTTCGAGGTACACTGAAGCTTTCTTT; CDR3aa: CASSQTVSRYTEAFF
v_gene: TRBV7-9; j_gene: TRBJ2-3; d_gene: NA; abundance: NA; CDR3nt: TGTGCCAGCAGCTTAGGCTTCGGATTGGATACGCAGTATTTT; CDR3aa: CASSLGFGLDTQYF
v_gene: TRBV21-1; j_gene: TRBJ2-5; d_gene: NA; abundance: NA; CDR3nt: TGTGCCAGCAGCAAAAGGGACAGCCAAAAGGGTCAAGAGACCCAGTACTTC; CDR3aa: CASSKRDSQKGQETQYF
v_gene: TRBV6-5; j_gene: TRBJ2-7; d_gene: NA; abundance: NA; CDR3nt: TGTGCCAGCAGTTACTCCCAAAGTCAGGGAACAGAGCAGTACTTC; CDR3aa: CASSYSQSQGTEQYF
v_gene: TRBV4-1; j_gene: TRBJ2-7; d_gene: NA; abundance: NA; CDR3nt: TGCGCCAGCAGCCAAGGGCCAGGGTTGACCGAGCAGTACTTC; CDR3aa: CASSQGPGLTEQYF